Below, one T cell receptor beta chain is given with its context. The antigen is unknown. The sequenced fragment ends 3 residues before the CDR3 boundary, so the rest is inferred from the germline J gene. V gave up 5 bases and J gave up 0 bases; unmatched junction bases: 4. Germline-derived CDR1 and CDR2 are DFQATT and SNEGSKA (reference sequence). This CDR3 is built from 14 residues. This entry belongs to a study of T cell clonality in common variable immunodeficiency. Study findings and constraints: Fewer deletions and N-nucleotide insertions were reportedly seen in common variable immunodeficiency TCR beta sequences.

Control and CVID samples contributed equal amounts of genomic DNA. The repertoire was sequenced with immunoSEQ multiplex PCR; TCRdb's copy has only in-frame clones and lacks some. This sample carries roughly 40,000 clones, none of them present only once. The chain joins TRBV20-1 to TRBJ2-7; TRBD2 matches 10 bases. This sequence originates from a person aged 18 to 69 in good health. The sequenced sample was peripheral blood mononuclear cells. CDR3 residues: CSASPSGGSYEQYF. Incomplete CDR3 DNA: TGCAGTGCTTCCCCTAGCGGGGGCTCCTACGAG.